This T cell receptor (beta chain) was sequenced in a study of OX40 agonist ivuxolimab in advanced cancers. The table lists this clone with a few counts. Generated by immunoSEQ multiplex PCR, the TCRdb table keeps only in-frame clones and is missing some. Here the sample spans roughly 19,000 clones, 88% being singletons. The V gene lost 3 bases and the J gene lost 6 bases, with 6 bases spanning the gap. The CDR3 spans 12 residues. Germline values: CDR1 SGHVS, CDR2 FQNEAQ. Sample: CD4+ or CD8+ T cells sorted from blood, taken in a trial of the OX40 agonist ivuxolimab. The TCR was taken from an adult with an advanced solid tumor such as melanoma, head and neck, liver or kidney cancer. The chain recombines TRBV7-8 with TRBJ1-5; D is ambiguous. The CDR3 DNA reads TGTGCCAGCAGCTTTCCCGGTCAGCCCCAGCATTTT. Translating gives CASSFPGQPQHF. The full variable domain, rest sourced from reference TRBV7-8 and TRBJ1-5, is GAGVSQSPRYKVAKRGQDVALRCDPISGHVSLFWYQQALGQGPEFLTYFQNEAQLDKSGLPSDRFFAERPEGSVSTLKIQRTQQEDSAVYLCASSFPGQPQHFGDGTRLSIL.